This T cell receptor (beta chain) was captured in a study of blood T cells in healthy people across ages. Healthy Caucasian individuals from Russia aged about 6 to 100 were enrolled as donors. Isolation yielded PBMCs, at least 7 million per sample, in every case. Then a second PCR, running about 7 to 11 cycles, was carried out with a sample-barcoded 5' primer and a J-beta primer mix. TCRdb re-called the 5' RACE reads with MiXCR, one entry per CDR3 protein. The repertoire consists of about 1 million distinct CDR3 sequences, with more than 35% occurring once and the leading ten covering around 18%. CDR1 MDHEN and CDR2 SYDVKM come from the germline V gene. V was trimmed by 3 bases and J by 1 base, leaving 13 bases between them. The CDR3 length is 15 residues. Findings and caveats of the study: TCR beta diversity per million T cells fell roughly linearly with age.

With regard to this clonotype: Its antigen is not known.

The TCR originated in a woman aged 55-69 years in good health. The chain couples TRBV28 to TRBJ2-7, with D perhaps TRBD2 (5 bases). Sequences were obtained from blood. CDR3 amino acids: CASSFFGVTSYEQYF. DNA for the CDR3: TGTGCCAGCAGTTTCTTCGGGGTTACTTCCTACGAGCAGTACTTC.